The source of this TCR beta chain is a study of blood T cell repertoires in COVID-19. Study-wide context: Samples came from the United States, Italy and Spain, spanning acute and convalescent COVID-19.

Germline values: CDR1 MGHRA, CDR2 YSYEKL. The CDR3 covers 17 residues. J was trimmed by 6 bases and V by 4 bases; bases with no gene match: 10. Authors' analysis steps: Scientists estimated how many nucleated cells there were by amplifying reference gene primers. Method: immunoSEQ multiplex PCR; TCRdb's copy keeps in-frame clones and lacks some. The V and J calls and the clone size are those of that table, but D and trimming were determined from the DNA. Here the sample spans hundreds of thousands of clones, about 90% being singletons. The sample holds one count of this clone. The sequencing input was peripheral blood. This chain joins TRBV4-1 and TRBJ1-4, with 11 bases identical to TRBD1. This receptor was identified in a woman aged 18-29 years who had recovered from COVID-19. CDR3 sequence (DNA): TGCGCCAGCAGCCTTCTCGGGACAGGGGGTGAGGATGAAAAACTGTTTTTT. It codes for CASSLLGTGGEDEKLFF.